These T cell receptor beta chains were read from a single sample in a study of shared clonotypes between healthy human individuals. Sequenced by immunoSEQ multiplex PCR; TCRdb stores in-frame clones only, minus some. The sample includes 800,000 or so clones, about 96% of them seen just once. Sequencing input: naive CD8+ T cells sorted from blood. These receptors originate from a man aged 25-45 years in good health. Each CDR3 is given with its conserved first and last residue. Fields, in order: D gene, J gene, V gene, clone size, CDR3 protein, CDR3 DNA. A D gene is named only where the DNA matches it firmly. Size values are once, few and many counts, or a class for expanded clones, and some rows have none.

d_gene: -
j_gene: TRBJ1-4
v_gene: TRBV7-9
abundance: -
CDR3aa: CASSVKAQYATNEKLFF
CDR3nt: TGTGCCAGCAGCGTAAAGGCCCAGTACGCAACTAATGAAAAACTGTTTTTT

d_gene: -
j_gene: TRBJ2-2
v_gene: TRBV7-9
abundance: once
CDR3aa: CASSPTTPGRELFF
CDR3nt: TGTGCCAGCAGCCCAACAACCCCTGGTCGGGAGCTGTTTTTT

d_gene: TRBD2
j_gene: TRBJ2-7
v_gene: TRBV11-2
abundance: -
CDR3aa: CASRGIGGSSYEQYF
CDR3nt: TGTGCCAGCAGGGGGATTGGCGGGAGCTCCTACGAGCAGTACTTC

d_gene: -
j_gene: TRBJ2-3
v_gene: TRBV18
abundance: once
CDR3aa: CASSPIREQIRDTQYF
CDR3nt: TGTGCCAGCTCACCAATAAGGGAACAGATACGAGATACGCAGTATTTT

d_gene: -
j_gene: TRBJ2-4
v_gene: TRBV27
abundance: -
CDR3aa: CASSLSGDKNIQYF
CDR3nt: TGTGCCAGCAGTTTGTCGGGGGACAAAAACATTCAGTACTTC

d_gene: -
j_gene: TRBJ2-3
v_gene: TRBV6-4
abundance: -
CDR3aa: CASSDAPSPQDTQYF
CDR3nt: TGTGCCAGCAGCGATGCTCCTTCTCCGCAAGATACGCAGTATTTT

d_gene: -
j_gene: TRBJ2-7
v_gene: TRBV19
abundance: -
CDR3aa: CASSIVPGDEQYF
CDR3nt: TGTGCCAGTAGTATAGTACCAGGGGACGAGCAGTACTTC

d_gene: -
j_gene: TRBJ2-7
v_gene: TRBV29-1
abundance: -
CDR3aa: CSVEDLVGSSYEQYF
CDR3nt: TGCAGCGTTGAAGATCTGGTAGGGAGCTCCTACGAGCAGTACTTC

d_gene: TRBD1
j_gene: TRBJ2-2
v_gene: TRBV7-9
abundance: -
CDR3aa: CASSRPGTGPGELFF
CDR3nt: TGTGCCAGCAGTCGCCCCGGGACAGGGCCCGGGGAGCTGTTTTTT

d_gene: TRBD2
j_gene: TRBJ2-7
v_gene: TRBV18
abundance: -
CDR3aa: CASSPPSGSSYEQYF
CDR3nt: TGTGCCAGCTCACCTCCTAGCGGGAGCTCCTACGAGCAGTACTTC

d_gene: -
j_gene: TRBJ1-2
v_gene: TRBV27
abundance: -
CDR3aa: CASSPIGDLQRYGYTF
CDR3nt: TGTGCCAGCTCCCCCATAGGGGACCTTCAGCGGTATGGCTACACCTTC

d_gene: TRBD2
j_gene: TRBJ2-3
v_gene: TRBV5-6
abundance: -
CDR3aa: CASSLGGAGSTDTQYF
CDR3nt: TGTGCCAGCAGCCTCGGGGGAGCGGGAAGCACAGATACGCAGTATTTT

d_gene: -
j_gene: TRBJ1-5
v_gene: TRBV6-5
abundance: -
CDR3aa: CASSTTAYSNQPQHF
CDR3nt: TGTGCCAGCAGTACCACAGCGTATAGCAATCAGCCCCAGCATTTT

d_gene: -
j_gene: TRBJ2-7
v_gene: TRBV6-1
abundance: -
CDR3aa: CASSEGPTGSYEQYF
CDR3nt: TGTGCCAGCAGTGAAGGACCTACCGGCTCCTACGAGCAGTACTTC

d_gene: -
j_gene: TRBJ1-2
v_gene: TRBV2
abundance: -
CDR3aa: CASSGRFNYGYTF
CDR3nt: TGTGCCAGCAGCGGGAGATTTAACTATGGCTACACCTTC

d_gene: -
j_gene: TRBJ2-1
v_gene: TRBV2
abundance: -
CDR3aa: CAKSRPGGGYNEQFF
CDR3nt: TGTGCCAAATCTCGGCCAGGGGGGGGATACAATGAGCAGTTCTTC

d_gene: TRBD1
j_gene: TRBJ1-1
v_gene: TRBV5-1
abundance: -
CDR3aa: CASRQPGQGNTEAFF
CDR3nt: TGCGCCAGCAGGCAACCGGGACAGGGGAACACTGAAGCTTTCTTT

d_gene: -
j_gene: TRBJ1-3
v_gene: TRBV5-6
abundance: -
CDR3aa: CASSLEAGLGNTIYF
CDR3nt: TGTGCCAGCAGCTTGGAGGCAGGGCTCGGAAACACCATATATTTT

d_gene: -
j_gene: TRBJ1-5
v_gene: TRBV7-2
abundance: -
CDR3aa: CASSVALNQPQHF
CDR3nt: TGTGCCAGCAGCGTAGCCTTGAATCAGCCCCAGCATTTT

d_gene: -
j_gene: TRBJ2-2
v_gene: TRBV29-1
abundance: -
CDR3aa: CSVALDRNTGELFF
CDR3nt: TGCAGCGTCGCCTTGGACAGAAACACCGGGGAGCTGTTTTTT

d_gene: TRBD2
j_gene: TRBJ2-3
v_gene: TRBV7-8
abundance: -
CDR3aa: CASSLLLAESTDTQYF
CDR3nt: TGTGCCAGCAGCTTACTACTAGCGGAGTCCACAGATACGCAGTATTTT

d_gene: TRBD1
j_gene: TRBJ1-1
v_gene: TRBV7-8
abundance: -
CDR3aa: CASSLDKGANTEAFF
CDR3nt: TGTGCCAGCAGCTTAGACAAGGGGGCGAACACTGAAGCTTTCTTT

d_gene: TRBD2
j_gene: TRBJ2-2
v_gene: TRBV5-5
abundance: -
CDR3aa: CASSLAVLAGGPTGELFF
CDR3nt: TGTGCCAGCAGCTTGGCCGTGTTAGCGGGAGGTCCCACCGGGGAGCTGTTTTTT

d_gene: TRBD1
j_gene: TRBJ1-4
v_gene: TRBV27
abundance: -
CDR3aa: CASSLGQGYEKLFF
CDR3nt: TGTGCCAGCAGTTTGGGACAGGGGTATGAAAAACTGTTTTTT

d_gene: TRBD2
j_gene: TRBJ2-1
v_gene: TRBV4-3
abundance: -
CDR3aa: CASSQGLAGVGEQFF
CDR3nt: TGCGCCAGCAGCCAAGGGCTAGCGGGAGTTGGTGAGCAGTTCTTC

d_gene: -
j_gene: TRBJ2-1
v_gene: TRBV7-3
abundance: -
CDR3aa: CASSLGVDSKYNEQFF
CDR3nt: TGTGCCAGCAGCTTAGGGGTTGATTCCAAATACAATGAGCAGTTCTTC

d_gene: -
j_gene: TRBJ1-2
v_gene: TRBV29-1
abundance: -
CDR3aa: CSVEEKRQNNYGYTF
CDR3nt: TGCAGCGTTGAAGAGAAACGACAGAATAACTATGGCTACACCTTC

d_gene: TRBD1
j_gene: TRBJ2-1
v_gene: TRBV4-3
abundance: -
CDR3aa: CASSQTPGQAYNEQFF
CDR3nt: TGCGCCAGCAGCCAAACACCGGGACAGGCCTACAATGAGCAGTTCTTC

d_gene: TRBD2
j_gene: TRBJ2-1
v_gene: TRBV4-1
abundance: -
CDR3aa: CASSPGLVIDNEQFF
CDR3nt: TGCGCCAGCAGCCCGGGACTAGTGATTGACAATGAGCAGTTCTTC

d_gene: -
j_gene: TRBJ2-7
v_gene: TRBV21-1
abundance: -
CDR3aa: CASSKGQGAYEQYF
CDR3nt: TGTGCCAGCAGCAAAGGACAGGGGGCCTACGAGCAGTACTTC

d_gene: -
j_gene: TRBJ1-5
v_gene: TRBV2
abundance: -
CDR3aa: CASLAGLYSNQPQHF
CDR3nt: TGTGCCAGCTTGGCAGGCCTTTATAGCAATCAGCCCCAGCATTTT

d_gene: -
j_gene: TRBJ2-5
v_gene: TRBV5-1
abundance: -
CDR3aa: CASSLGSGETQYF
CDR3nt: TGCGCCAGCAGCTTGGGGAGTGGGGAGACCCAGTACTTC

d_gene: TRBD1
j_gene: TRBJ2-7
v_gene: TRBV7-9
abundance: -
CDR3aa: CASSLVGQDYEQYF
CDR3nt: TGTGCCAGCAGCTTAGTGGGACAGGACTACGAGCAGTACTTC

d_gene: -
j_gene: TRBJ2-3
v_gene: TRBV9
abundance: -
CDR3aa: CASSVGGLSGDTQYF
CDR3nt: TGTGCCAGCAGCGTAGGGGGTCTTAGTGGCGATACGCAGTATTTT

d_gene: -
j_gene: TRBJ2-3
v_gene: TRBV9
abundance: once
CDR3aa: CASSPRDRTDTQYF
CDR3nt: TGTGCCAGCAGCCCCCGGGACCGCACAGATACGCAGTATTTT

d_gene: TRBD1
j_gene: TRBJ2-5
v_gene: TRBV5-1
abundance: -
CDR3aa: CASSPNTGGDGETQYF
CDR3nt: TGCGCCAGCAGCCCAAACACAGGGGGCGACGGGGAGACCCAGTACTTC

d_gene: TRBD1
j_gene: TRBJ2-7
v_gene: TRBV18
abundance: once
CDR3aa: CASSPGVQGANYEQYF
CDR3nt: TGTGCCAGCTCACCGGGGGTGCAGGGGGCGAACTACGAGCAGTACTTC

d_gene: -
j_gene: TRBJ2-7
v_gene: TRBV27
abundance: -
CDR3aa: CASSLERNPSYEQYF
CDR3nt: TGTGCCAGCAGTTTAGAGCGGAACCCGTCCTACGAGCAGTACTTC

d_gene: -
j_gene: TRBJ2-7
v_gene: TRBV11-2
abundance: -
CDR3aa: CASSFAGEAYEQYF
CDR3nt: TGTGCCAGCAGCTTTGCAGGGGAGGCGTACGAGCAGTACTTC

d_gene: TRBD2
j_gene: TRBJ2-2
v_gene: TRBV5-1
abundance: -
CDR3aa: CASSTLAGVGTGELFF
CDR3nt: TGCGCCAGCAGTACCCTAGCGGGAGTGGGTACCGGGGAGCTGTTTTTT

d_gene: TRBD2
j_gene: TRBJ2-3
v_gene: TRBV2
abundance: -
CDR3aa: CASRKGREGQSLEYF
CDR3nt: TGTGCCAGCAGAAAGGGGCGGGAGGGCCAGAGTTTAGAGTATTTT

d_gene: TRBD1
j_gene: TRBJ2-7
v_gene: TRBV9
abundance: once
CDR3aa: CASSPTGTGMATEQYF
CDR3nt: TGTGCCAGCAGCCCTACCGGGACAGGGATGGCTACGGAGCAGTACTTC

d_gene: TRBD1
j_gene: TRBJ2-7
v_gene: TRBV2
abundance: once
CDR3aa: CASGDRGRWDEQYF
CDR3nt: TGTGCCAGCGGTGACAGGGGGCGGTGGGACGAGCAGTACTTC

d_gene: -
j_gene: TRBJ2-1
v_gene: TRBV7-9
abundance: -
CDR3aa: CASSMTEKYNEQFF
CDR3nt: TGTGCCAGCAGCATGACAGAGAAATACAATGAGCAGTTCTTC

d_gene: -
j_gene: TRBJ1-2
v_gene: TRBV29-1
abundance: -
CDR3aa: CSVESLWGYTF
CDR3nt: TGCAGCGTTGAAAGTCTCTGGGGCTACACCTTC

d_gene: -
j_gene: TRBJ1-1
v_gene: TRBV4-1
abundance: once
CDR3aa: CASSPHGHTEAFF
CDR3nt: TGCGCCAGCAGCCCCCATGGGCACACTGAAGCTTTCTTT

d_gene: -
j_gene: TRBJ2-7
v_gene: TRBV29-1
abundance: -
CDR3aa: CSVEWAGGSYEQYF
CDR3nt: TGCAGCGTTGAATGGGCAGGAGGTTCCTACGAGCAGTACTTC

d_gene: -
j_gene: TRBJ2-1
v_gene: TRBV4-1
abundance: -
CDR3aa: CASSQGPGTPSYNEQFF
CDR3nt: TGCGCCAGCAGCCAAGGCCCCGGGACTCCAAGCTACAATGAGCAGTTCTTC

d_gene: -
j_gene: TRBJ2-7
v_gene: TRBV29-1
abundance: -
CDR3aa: CSVDTGISYEQYF
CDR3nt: TGCAGCGTTGATACGGGGATCTCCTACGAGCAGTACTTC

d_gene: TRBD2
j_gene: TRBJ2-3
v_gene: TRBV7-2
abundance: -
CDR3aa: CASSRGAGAQYF
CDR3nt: TGTGCCAGCAGCAGGGGAGCGGGGGCGCAGTATTTT

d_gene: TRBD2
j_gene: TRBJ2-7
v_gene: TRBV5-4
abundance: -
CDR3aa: CASSLLGLAEQYF
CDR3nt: TGTGCCAGCAGCCTTCTCGGACTAGCGGAGCAGTACTTC

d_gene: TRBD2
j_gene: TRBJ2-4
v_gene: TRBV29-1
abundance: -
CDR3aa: CSVAGLAGIGVVKNIQYF
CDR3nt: TGCAGCGTTGCCGGACTAGCGGGAATTGGAGTCGTCAAAAACATTCAGTACTTC

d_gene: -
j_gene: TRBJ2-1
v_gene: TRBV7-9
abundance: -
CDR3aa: CASTGTLGDEQFF
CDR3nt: TGTGCCAGCACTGGGACATTAGGGGATGAGCAGTTCTTC